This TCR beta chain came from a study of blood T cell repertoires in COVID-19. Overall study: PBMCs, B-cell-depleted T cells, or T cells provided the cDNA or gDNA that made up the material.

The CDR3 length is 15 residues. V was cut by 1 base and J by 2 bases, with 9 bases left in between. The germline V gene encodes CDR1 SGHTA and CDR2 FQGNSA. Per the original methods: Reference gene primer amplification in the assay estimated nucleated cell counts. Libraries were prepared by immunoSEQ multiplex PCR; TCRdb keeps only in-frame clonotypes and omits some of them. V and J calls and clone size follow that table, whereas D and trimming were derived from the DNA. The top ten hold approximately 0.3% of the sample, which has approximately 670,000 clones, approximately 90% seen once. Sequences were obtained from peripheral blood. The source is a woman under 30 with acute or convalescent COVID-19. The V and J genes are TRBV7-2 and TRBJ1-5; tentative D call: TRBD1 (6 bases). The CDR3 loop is CASSLEGVGNQPQHF. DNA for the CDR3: TGTGCCAGCAGCTTAGAGGGGGTAGGCAATCAGCCCCAGCATTTT.